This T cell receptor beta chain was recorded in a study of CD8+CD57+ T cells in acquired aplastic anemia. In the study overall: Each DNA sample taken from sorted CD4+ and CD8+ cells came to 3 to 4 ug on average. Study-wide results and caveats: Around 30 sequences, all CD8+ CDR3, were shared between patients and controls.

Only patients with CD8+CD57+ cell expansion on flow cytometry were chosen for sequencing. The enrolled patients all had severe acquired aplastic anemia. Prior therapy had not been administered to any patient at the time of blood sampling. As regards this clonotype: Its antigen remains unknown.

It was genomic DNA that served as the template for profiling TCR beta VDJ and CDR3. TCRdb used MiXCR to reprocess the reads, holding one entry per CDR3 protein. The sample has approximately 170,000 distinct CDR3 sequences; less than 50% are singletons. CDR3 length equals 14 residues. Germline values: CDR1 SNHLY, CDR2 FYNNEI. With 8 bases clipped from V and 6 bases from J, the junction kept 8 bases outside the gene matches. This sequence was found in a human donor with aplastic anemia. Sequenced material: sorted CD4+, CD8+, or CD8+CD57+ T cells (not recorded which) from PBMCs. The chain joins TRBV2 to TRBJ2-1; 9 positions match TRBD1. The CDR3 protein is CASSRDREANEQFF. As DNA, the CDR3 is TGTGCCAGCTCTAGGGACAGGGAGGCCAATGAGCAGTTCTTC.